This T cell receptor (beta chain) was recorded in a study of blood T cell repertoires in COVID-19 (TCRdb year 2020). For context, the study as a whole: Collaborator samples came from the United States, Italy and Spain and covered acute and convalescent phases of COVID-19. The material from the prospective study consisted of cDNA or gDNA derived from T cells, B-cell-depleted T cells, or PBMCs. Deeply sampled blood TCRbeta repertoires from subjects exposed to, actively infected with, or recovered from COVID-19 were included in the dataset. The repertoires were made available in a free public database intended to serve as a resource for research on the immune response to SARS-CoV-2. Samples were obtained from the ongoing ImmuneRACE study (first 160 participants) and from some 1,300 subjects provided by 6 global collaborators. The sample metadata nearly always contained a de-identified subject ID, COVID-19 status, age in years and sex. Where available, HLA class I and class II types were taken from metadata supplied by the sample provider and were not determined by assay-based typing. Points the paper makes about the study in general: The amount of clinical and demographic metadata varied by source and participant and was provided uncurated.

TCRbeta CDR3 regions were amplified from genomic DNA by means of the immunoSEQ Assay, a bias-controlled multiplex PCR. The source study handled its data this way. Within the assay, amplification of reference gene primers was used to estimate how many nucleated cells each sample contained. To quantify the absolute abundance of each unique TCRbeta CDR3 rearrangement, sequence reads were collapsed and filtered. Productive Simpson clonality was computed per sample as the square root of Simpson's diversity index over productive rearrangements. TCRdb took over this immuneACCESS table, retaining in-frame rearrangements with V and J assigned. Such tables are incomplete; in checked studies, under half of the missing clones stem from an unresolved V gene, and the remainder is unexplained. V, J and clone size derive from that table, while D and trimming were established from the DNA sequence. For this sample the table gives around 83,000 clones, of which 86% were detected only once. The ten largest account for 25% to 30% of the sample.

The CDR3 covers 16 residues, taking in both the cysteine and the phenylalanine. Left in the record is the CDR3 DNA by itself, 48 bases read in frame from the first base. CDR1 and CDR2, per the germline V gene (reference sequence), are PRHDT and FYEKMQ. The junction shows trimming of 5 bases on V and 6 bases on J, and the gene matches do not reach 12 bases of it. Whole blood was collected in K2EDTA tubes by collaborating institutions according to the institutions' own protocols. For TCRbeta analysis, collaborators shipped samples as frozen whole blood, isolated PBMCs, or DNA extracted from either of those sample types. On this clone itself: Its antigen is not yet known. No clone much larger than this one lies a single base away; base qualities are absent.

Material for sequencing was peripheral blood. The rearranged chain carries TRBV13 and TRBJ2-1; 8 bases in between match TRBD2. This clonotype originated in a man in his fifties with active or convalescent COVID-19. The CDR3 amino acid sequence is: CASSRKLAGGSNEQFF. The DNA sequence is TGTGCCAGCAGCCGCAAACTGGCGGGGGGCTCCAATGAGCAGTTCTTC.